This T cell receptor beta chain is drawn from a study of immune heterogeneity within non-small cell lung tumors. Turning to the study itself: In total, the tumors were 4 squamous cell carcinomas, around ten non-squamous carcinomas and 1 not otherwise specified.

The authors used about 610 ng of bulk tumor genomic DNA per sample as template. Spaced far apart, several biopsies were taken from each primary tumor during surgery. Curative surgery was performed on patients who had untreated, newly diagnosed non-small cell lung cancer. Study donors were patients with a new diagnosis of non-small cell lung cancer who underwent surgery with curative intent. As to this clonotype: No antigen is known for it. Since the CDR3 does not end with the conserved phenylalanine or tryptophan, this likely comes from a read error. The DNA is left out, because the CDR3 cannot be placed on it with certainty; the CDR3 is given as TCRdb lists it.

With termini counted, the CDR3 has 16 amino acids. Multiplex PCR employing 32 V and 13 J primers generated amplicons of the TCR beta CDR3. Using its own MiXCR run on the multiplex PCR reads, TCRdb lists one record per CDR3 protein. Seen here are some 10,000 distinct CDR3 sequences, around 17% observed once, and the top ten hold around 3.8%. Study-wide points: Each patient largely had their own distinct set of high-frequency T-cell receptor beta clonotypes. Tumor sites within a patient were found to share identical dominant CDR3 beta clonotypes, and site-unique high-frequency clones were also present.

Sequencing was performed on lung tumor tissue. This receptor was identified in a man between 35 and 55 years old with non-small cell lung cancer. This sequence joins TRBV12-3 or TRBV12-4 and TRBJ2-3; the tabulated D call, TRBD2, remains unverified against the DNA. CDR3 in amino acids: CASSLRLDNYEQYFGP.